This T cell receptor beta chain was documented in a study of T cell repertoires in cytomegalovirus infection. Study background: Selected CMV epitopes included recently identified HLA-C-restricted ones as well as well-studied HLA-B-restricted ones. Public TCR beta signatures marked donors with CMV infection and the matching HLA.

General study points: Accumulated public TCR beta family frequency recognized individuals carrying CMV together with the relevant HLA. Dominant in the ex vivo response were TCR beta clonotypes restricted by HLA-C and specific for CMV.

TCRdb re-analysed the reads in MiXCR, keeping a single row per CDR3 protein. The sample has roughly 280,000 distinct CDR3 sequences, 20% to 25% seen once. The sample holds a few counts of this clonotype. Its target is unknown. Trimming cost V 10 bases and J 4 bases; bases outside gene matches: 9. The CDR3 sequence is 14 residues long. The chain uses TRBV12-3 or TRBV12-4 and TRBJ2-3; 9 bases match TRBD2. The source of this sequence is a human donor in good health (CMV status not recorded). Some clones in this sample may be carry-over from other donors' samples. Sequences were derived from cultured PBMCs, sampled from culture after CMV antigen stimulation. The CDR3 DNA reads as TGTGCCATCACTCTGCGGGAGGGTCCAGATACGCAGTATTTT. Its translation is CAITLREGPDTQYF.